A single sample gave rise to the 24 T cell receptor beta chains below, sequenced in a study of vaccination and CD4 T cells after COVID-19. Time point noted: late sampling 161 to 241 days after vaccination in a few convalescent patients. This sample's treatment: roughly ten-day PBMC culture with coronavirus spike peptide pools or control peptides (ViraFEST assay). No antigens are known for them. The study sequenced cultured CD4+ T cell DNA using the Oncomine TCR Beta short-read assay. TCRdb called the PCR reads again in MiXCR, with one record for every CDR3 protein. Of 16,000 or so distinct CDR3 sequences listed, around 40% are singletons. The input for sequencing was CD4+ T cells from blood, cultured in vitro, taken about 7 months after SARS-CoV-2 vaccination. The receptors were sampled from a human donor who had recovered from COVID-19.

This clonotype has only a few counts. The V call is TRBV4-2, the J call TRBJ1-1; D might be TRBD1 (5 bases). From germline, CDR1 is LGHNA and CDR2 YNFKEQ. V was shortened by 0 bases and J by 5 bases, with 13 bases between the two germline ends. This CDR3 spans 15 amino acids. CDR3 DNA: TGTGCCAGCAGCCAAGATGGCAGGGAGGGGACTGAAGCTTTCTTT. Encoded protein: CASSQDGREGTEAFF.

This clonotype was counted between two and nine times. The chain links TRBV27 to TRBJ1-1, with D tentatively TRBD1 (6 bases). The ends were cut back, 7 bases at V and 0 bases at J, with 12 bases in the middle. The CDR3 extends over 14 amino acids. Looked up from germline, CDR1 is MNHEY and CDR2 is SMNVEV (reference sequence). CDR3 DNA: TGTGCCAGCATTGGACAGACTATGAACACTGAAGCTTTCTTT. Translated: CASIGQTMNTEAFF.

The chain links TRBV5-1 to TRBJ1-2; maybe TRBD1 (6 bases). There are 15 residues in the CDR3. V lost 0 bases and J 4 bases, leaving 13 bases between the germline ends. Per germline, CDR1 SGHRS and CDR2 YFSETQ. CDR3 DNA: TGCGCCAGCAGCTTGGGTTGGGGGCGTAGCTATGGCTACACCTTC. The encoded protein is CASSLGWGRSYGYTF.

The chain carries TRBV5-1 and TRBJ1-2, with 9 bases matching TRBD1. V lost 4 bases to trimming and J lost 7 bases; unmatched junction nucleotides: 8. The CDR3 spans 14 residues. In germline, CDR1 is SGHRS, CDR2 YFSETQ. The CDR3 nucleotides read TGCGCCAGCAGCCGTCCCGGGACAGGGTTTGGCTACACCTTC. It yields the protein CASSRPGTGFGYTF.

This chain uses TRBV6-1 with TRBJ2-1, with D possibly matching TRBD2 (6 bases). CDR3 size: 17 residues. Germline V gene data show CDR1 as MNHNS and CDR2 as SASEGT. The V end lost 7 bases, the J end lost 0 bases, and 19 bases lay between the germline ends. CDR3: CASIKEGRTHSYNEQFF. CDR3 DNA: TGTGCCAGCATCAAGGAGGGACGAACGCACTCCTACAATGAGCAGTTCTTC.

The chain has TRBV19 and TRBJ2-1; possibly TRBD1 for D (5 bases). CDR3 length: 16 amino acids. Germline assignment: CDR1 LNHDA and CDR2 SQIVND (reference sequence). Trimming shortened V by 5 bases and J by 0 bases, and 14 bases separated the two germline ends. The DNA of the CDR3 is TGTGCCAGTAGTGTCTTTGGGGCTAGCTCCTACAATGAGCAGTTCTTC. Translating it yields CASSVFGASSYNEQFF.

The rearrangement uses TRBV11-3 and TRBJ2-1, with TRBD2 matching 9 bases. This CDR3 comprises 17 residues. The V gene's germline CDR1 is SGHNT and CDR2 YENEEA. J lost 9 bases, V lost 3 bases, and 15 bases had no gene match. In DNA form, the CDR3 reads TGTGCCAGCAGCTTTCACCTCGGGGGGGCTAGCGGGGTTGAGCAGTTCTTC. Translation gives CASSFHLGGASGVEQFF.

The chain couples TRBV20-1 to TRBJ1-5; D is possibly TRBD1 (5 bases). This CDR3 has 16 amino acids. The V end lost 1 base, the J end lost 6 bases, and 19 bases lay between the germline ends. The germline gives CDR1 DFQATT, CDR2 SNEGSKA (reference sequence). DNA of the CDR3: TGCAGTGCTAGAGCTTCAGTTGGGGGAGGTGGTCAGCCCCAGCATTTT. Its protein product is CSARASVGGGGQPQHF.

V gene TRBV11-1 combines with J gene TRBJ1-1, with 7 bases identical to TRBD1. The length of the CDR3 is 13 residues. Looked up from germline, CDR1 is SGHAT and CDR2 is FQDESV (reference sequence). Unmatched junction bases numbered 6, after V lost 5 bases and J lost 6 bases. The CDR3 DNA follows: TGTGCCAGCAGCCGAGACAGGGTCTCTGAAGCTTTCTTT. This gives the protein CASSRDRVSEAFF.

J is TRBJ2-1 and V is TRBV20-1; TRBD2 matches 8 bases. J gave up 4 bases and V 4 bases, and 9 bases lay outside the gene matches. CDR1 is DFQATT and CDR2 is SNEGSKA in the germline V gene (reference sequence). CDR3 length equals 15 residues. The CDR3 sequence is CSATISGVTYNEQFF. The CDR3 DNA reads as TGCAGTGCTACGATTAGCGGGGTCACTTACAATGAGCAGTTCTTC.

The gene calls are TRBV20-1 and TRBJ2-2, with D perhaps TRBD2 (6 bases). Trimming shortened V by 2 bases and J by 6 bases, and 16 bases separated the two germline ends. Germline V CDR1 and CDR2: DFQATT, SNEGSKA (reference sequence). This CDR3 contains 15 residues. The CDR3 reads CSARLSGEVAGELFF. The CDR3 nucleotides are TGCAGTGCTAGACTGTCTGGGGAGGTGGCCGGGGAGCTGTTTTTT.

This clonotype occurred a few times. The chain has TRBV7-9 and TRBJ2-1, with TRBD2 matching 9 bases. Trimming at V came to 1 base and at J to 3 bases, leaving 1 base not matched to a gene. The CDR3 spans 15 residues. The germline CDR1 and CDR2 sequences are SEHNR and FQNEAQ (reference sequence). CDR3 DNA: TGTGCCAGCAGCTTAGTGACTAGCGGCTACAATGAGCAGTTCTTC. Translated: CASSLVTSGYNEQFF. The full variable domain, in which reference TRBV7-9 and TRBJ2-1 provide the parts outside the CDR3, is DTGVSQNPRHKITKRGQNVTFRCDPISEHNRLYWYRQTLGQGPEFLTYFQNEAQLEKSRLLSDRFSAERPKGSFSTLEIQRTEQGDSAMYLCASSLVTSGYNEQFFGPGTRLTVL.

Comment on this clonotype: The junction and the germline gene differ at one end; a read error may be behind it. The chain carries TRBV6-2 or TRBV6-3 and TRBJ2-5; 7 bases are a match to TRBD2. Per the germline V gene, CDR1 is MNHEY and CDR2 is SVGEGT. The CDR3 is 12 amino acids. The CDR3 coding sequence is TGTGCCACCAGTCGGGGGGAGGGGACCCAGTACTTC. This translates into CATSRGEGTQYF.

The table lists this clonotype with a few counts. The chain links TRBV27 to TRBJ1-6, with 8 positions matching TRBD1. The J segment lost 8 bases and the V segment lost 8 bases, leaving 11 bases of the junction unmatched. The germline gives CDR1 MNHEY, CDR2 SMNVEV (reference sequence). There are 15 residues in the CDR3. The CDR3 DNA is TGTGCCAGCGGAACAGGGGGACCGTTGTATTCACCCCTCCACTTT. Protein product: CASGTGGPLYSPLHF.

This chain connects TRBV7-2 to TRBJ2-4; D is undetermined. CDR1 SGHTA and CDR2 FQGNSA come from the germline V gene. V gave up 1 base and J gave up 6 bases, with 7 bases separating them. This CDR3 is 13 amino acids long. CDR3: CASSLVFLNIQYF. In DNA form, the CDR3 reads TGTGCCAGCAGCTTAGTTTTCCTAAACATTCAGTACTTC.

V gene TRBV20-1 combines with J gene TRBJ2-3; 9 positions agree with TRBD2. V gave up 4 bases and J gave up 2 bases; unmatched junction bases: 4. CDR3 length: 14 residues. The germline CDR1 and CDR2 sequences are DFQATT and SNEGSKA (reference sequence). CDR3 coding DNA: TGCAGTGCTATAAGCGGGGGGCACACAGATACGCAGTATTTT. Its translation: CSAISGGHTDTQYF.

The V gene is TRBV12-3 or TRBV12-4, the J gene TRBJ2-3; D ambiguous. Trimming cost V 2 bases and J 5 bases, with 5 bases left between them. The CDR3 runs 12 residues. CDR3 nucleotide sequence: TGTGCCAGCAGTTTACAGATAGATACGCAGTATTTT. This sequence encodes CASSLQIDTQYF.

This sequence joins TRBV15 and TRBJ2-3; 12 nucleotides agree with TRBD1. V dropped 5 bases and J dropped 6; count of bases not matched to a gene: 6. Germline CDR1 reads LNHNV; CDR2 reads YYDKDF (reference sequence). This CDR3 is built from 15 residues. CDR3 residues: CATSLRDRGRDTQYF. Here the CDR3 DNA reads TGTGCCACCAGCTTACGGGACAGGGGGCGGGATACGCAGTATTTT.

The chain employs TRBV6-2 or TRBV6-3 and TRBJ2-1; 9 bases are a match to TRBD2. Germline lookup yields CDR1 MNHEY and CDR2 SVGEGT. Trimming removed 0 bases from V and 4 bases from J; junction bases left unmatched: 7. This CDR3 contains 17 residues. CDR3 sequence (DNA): TGTGCCAGCAGTTACTCGTGGCGGGGGGGCAGATACAATGAGCAGTTCTTC. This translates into CASSYSWRGGRYNEQFF.

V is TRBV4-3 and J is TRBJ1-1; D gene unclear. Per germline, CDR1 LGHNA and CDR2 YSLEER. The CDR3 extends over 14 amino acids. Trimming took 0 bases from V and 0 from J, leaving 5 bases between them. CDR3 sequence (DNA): TGCGCCAGCAGCCAAGATCATATGAACACTGAAGCTTTCTTT. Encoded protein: CASSQDHMNTEAFF.

As DNA, the CDR3 is TGTGCCAGCAGTGACAGGGTCGTCCAGCCCCAGCATTTT. Translated: CASSDRVVQPQHF. The genes are TRBV2 and TRBJ1-5; a weak D match, TRBD1 (5 bases). There are 13 residues in the CDR3. Germline V gene sequence: CDR1 SNHLY, CDR2 FYNNEI. The V end was cut by 3 bases, the J end by 7 bases, with 10 bases between. Looking up the rest from reference TRBV2 and TRBJ1-5 gives the full variable domain: EPEVTQTPSHQVTQMGQEVILRCVPISNHLYFYWYRQILGQKVEFLVSFYNNEISEKSEIFDDQFSVERPDGSNFTLKIRSTKLEDSAMYFCASSDRVVQPQHFGDGTRLSIL.

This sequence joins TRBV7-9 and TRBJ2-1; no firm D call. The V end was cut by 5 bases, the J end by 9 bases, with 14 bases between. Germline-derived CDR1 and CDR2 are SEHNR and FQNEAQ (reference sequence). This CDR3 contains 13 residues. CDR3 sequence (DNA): TGTGCCAGCAGCCTACTCGCCGTCTCTGAGCAGTTCTTC. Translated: CASSLLAVSEQFF.

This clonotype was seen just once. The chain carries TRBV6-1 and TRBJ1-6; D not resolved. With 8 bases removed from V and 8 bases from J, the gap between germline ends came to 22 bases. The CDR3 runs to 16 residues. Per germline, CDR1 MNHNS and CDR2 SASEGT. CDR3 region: CASAREAYPGDSPLHF. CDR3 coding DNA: TGTGCCAGCGCCCGGGAGGCCTACCCTGGGGATTCACCCCTCCACTTT.

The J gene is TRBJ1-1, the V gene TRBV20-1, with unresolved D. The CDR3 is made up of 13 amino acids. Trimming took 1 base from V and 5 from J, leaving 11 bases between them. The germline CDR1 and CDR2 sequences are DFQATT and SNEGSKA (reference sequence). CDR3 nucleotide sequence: TGCAGTGCTAGAGGGGCAGGTCGTACTGAAGCTTTCTTT. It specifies CSARGAGRTEAFF.